This T cell receptor beta chain was captured by sequencing in a study of CD8 T cells in ankylosing spondylitis. On this clonotype itself: Its antigen is not identified.

The CDR3 contains 13 residues. The ends lost 6 bases at V and 2 bases at J; junction bases unmatched: 3. Per the germline V gene, CDR1 is SEHNR and CDR2 is FQNEAQ (reference sequence). Preparation of TCR beta libraries was done by quantitative 5'-RACE with molecular barcodes. TCRdb processed the 5' RACE reads anew with MiXCR; each CDR3 protein has one entry. The repertoire holds 200,000 to 250,000 distinct CDR3 sequences, over 9.5% seen once, with about 2.5% in the top ten. Findings and caveats of the study: Reported data indicate significant enrichment of disease-linked clones within matched ankylosing spondylitis synovial fluid. A motif of eight highly homologous TCR beta variants was seen as apparently characteristic of ankylosing spondylitis blood. Disease-linked clones were CD8+ and relatively rare in peripheral blood.

This chain links TRBV7-9 with TRBJ1-2, with 7 bases aligning to TRBD1. The receptor was isolated from a male donor with ankylosing spondylitis or in good health (not recorded which). Sequencing used blood, either unsorted or a sorted T cell fraction (not recorded which). The CDR3 here is CASSKQGNYGYTF. For the CDR3, the DNA is TGTGCCAGCAGTAAACAGGGGAACTATGGCTACACCTTC.